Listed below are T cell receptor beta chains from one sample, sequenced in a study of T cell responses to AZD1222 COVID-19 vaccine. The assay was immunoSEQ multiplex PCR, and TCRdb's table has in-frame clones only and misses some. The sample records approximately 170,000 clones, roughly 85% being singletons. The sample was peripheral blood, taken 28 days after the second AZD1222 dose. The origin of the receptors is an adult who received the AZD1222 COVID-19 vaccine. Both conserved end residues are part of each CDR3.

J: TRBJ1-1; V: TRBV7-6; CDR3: CASSLARGASTEAFF
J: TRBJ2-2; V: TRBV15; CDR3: CATSPGTTFTGELFF
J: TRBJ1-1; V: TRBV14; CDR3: CASSQDLEAFF
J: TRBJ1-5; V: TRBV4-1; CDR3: CASSQDRDQPQHF
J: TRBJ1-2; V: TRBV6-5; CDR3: CASSPDGGGYGYTF
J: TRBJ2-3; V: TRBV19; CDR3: CASRRVGSTQYF
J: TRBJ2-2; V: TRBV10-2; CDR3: CASSEGGTGELFF
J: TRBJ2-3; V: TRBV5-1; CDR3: CASSLYGGAKFDTQYF
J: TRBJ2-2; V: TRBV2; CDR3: CASSQRTGDTGELFF
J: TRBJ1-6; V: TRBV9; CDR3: CASSAQNTENSPLHF
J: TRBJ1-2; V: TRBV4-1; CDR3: CASSHDGGRIVYTF
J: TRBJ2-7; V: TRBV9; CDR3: CASSVGLAGPYEQYF
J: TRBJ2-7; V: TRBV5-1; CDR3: CASSGVGQGNSYEQYF
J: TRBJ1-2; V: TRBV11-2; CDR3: CASSLGGPAGGGYTF
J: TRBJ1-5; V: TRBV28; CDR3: CASSFQALAQHF
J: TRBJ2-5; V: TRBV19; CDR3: CASSIGYGKQETQYF
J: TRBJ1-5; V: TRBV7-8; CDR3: CASSSWTDNQPQHF
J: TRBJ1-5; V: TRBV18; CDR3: CASSPELGAQHF
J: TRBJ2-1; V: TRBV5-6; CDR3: CASSLAQGVNEQFF
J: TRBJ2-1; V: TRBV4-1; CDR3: CASSSKGGNEQFF
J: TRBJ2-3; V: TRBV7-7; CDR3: CASSLLPDTDTQYF
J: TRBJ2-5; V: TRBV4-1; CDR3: CASSSQGVRETQYF
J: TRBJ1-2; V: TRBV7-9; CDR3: CASSLKAAGNHTF
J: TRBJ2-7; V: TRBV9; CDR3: CASSTTGLVDEQYF
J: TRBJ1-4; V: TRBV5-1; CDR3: CASSLAETGDEKLFF
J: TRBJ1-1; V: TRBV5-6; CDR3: CASSFEEGNAEAFF
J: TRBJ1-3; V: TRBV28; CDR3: CASSSPGGGSGNTIYF
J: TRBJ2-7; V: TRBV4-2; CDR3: CASSQASGGAGEQYF
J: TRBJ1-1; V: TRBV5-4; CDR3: CASSLAVSTEAFF
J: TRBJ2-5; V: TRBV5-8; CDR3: CASSLGVSGGGQETQYF
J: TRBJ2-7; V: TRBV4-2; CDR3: CASSGLAGGTAYEQYF
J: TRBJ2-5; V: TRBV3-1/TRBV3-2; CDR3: CASSPWRGGQETQYF
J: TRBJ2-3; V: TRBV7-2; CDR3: CASSIRTDRTDTQYF
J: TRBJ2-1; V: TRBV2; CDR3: CASTLRLANEQFF
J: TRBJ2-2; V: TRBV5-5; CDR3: CASNLDGQMNTGELFF
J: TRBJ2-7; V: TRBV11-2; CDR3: CASSHRQRTYEQYF
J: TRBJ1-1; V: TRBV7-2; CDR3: CASSMGFNTEAFF
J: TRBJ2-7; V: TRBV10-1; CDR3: CASSRTLEAYEQYF
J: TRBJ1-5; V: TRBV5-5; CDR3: CASSLYSRVGGLRQPQHF
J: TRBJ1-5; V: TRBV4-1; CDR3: CASSPGQQGQPQHF
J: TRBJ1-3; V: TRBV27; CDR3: CASSSLGGSGNTIYF
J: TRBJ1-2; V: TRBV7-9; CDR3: CASSLVGNYGYTF
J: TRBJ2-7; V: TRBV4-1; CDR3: CASSPRMGQAAWEQYF
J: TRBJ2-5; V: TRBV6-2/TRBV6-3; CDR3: CASSELAGVTQETQYF
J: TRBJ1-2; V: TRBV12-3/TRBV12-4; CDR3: CASREANYGYTF
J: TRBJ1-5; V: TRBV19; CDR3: CASSAGGTGGYQPQHF